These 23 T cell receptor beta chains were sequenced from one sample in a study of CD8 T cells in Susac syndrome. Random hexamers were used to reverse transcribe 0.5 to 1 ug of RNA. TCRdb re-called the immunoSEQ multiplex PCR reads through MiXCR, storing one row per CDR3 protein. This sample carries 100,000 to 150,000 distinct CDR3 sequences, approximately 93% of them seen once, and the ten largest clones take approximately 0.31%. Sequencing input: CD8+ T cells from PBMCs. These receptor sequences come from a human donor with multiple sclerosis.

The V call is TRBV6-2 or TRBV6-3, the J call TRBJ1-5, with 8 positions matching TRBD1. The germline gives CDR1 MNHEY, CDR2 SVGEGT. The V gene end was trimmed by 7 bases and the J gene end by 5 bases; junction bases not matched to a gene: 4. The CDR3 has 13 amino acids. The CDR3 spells CASTGRGHQPQHF. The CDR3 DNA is TGTGCCAGCACCGGCAGGGGGCATCAGCCCCAGCATTTT.

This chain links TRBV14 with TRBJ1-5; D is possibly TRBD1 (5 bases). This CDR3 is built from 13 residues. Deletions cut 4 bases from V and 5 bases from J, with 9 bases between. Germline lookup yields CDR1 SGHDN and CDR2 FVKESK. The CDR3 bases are TGTGCCAGCAGCCCCTCGGGGCATCAGCCCCAGCATTTT. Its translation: CASSPSGHQPQHF.

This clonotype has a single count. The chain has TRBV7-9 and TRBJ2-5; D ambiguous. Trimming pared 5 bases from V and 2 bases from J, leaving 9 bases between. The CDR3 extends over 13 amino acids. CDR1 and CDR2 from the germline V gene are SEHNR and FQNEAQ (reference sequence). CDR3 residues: CASSPGRQETQYF. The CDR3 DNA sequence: TGTGCCAGCAGCCCCGGGCGACAAGAGACCCAGTACTTC.

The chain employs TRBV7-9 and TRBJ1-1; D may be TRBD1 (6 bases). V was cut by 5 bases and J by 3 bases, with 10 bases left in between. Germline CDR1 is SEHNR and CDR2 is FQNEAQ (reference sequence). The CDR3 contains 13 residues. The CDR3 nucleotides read TGTGCCAGCAGCAAACAGGGCTACACTGAAGCTTTCTTT. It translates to CASSKQGYTEAFF.

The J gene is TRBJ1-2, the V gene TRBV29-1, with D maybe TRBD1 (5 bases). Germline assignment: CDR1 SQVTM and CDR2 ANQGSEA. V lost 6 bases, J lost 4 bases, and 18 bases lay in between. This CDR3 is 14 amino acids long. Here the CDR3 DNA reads TGCAGCGTCGTGGGAGGGGATGGGGGCTATGGCTACACCTTC. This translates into CSVVGGDGGYGYTF.

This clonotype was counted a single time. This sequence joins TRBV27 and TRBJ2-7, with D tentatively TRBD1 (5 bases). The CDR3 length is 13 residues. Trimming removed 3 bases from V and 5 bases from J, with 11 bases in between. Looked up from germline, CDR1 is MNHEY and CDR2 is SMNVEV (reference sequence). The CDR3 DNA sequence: TGTGCCAGCAGTTTTTCCAGGGCCCACGAGCAGTACGTC. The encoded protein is CASSFSRAHEQYV.

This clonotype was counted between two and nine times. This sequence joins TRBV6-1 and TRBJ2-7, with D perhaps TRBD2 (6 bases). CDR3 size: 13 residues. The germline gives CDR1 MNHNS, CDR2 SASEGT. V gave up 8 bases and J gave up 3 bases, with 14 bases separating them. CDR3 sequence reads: CASLGGGFYEQYF. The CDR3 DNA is TGTGCCAGCCTGGGAGGCGGATTCTACGAGCAGTACTTC.

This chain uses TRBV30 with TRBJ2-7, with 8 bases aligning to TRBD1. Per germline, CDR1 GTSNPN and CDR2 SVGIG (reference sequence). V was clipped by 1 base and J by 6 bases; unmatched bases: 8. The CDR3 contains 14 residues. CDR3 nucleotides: TGTGCCTGGAGTGCGGGGACAGGCCAGGGCGAGCAGTACTTC. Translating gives CAWSAGTGQGEQYF.

The CDR3 loop reads CASSPPLRALGPDTQYF. The CDR3 DNA sequence: TGTGCCAGCAGCCCACCTCTCCGGGCCCTAGGCCCAGATACGCAGTATTTT. The chain joins TRBV9 to TRBJ2-3, with D unclear. The CDR3 sequence is 17 residues long. V was pared by 4 bases and J by 4 bases, with 22 bases between. CDR1 SGDLS and CDR2 YYNGEE come from the germline V gene.

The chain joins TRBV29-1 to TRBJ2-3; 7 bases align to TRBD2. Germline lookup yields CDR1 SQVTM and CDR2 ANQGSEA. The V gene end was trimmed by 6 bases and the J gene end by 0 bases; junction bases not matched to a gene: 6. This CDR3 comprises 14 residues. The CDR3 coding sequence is TGCAGCGTAACTAGCGAAACTAGCACAGATACGCAGTATTTT. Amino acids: CSVTSETSTDTQYF.

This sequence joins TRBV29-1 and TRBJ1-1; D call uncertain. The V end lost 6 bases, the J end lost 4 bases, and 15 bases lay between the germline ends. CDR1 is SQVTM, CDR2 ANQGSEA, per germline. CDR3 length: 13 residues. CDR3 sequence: CSVRDTSRTEAFF. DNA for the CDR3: TGCAGCGTAAGGGATACCTCCCGCACTGAAGCTTTCTTT.

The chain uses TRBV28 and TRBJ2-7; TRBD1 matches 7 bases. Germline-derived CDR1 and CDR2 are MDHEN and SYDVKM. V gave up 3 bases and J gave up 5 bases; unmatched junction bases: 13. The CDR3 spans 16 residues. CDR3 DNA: TGTGCCAGCAGTTTCAGGGGGATCACGAAGGATAACGAGCAGTACTTC. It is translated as CASSFRGITKDNEQYF.

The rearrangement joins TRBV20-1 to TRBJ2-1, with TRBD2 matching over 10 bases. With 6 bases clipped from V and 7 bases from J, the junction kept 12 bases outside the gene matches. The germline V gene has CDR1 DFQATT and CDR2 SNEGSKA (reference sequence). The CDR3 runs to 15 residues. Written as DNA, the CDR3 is TGCAGTGCGCGGGAGCGGGAGGGCCGCATGAATGAGCAGTTCTTC. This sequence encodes CSAREREGRMNEQFF.

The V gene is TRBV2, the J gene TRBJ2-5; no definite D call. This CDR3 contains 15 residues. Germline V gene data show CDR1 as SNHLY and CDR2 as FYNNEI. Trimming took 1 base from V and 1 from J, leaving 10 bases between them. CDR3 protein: CASSEVGRIQETQYF. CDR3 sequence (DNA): TGTGCCAGCAGTGAAGTGGGAAGGATCCAAGAGACCCAGTACTTC. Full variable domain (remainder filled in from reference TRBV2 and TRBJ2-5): EPEVTQTPSHQVTQMGQEVILRCVPISNHLYFYWYRQILGQKVEFLVSFYNNEISEKSEIFDDQFSVERPDGSNFTLKIRSTKLEDSAMYFCASSEVGRIQETQYFGPGTRLLVL.

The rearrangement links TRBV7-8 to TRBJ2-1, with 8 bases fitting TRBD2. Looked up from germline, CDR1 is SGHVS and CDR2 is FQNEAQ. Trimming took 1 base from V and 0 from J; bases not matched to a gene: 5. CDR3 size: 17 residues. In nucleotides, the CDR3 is TGTGCCAGCAGCTTAGAACTAGCGGTGAGCTCCTACAATGAGCAGTTCTTC. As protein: CASSLELAVSSYNEQFF. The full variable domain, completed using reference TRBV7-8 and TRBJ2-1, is GAGVSQSPRYKVAKRGQDVALRCDPISGHVSLFWYQQALGQGPEFLTYFQNEAQLDKSGLPSDRFFAERPEGSVSTLKIQRTQQEDSAVYLCASSLELAVSSYNEQFFGPGTRLTVL.

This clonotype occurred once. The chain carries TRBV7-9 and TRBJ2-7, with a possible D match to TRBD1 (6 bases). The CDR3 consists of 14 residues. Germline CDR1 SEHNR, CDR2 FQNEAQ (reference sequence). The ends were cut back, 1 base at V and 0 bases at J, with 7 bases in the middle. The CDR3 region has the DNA TGTGCCAGCAGCTTAGGGGACACCTCCTACGAGCAGTACTTC. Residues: CASSLGDTSYEQYF.

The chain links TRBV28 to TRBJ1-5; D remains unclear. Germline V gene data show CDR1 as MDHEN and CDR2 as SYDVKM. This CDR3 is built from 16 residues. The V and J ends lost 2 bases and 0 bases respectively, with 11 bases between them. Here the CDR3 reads CASSLRQEYSNQPQHF. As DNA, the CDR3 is TGTGCCAGCAGTTTAAGGCAGGAATATAGCAATCAGCCCCAGCATTTT.

CDR3 residues: CASSLVGQGGNGYTF. The CDR3 bases are TGTGCCAGCAGCTTGGTCGGGCAGGGTGGGAATGGCTACACCTTC. The chain carries TRBV5-4 and TRBJ1-2; D may be TRBD1 (5 bases). The CDR3 is made up of 15 amino acids. V was pared by 0 bases and J by 6 bases, with 15 bases between. Germline CDR1 and CDR2: SGHNT and YYREEE (reference sequence).

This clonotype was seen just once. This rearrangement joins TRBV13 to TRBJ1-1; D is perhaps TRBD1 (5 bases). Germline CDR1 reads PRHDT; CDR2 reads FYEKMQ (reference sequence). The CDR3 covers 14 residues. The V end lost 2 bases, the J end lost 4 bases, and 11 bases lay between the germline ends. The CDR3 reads CASSLMAGSTEAFF. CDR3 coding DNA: TGTGCCAGCAGCTTAATGGCAGGGAGCACTGAAGCTTTCTTT.

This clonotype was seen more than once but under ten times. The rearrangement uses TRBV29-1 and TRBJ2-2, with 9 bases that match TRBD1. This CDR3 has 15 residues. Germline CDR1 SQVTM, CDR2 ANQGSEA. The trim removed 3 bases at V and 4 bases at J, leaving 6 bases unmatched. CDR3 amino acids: CSVERGQGATGELFF. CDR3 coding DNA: TGCAGCGTTGAGCGGGGACAGGGTGCCACCGGGGAGCTGTTTTTT.

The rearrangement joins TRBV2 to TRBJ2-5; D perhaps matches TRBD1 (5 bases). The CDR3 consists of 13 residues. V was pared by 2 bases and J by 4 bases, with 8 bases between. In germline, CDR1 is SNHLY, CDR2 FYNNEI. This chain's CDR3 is CASSERGLETQYF. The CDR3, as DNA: TGTGCCAGCAGTGAAAGGGGTTTAGAGACCCAGTACTTC.

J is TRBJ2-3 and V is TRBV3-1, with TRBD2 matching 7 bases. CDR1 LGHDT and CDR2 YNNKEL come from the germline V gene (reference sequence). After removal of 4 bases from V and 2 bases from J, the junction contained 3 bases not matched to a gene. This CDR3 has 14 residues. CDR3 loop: CASSPGTTTDTQYF. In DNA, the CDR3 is TGTGCCAGCAGCCCGGGGACTACCACAGATACGCAGTATTTT.

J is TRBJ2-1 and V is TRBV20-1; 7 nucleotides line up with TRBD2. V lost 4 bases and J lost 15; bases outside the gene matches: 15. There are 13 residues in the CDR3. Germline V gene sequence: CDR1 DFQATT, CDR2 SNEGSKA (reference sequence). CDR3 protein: CSAKPAGTPEGFF. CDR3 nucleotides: TGCAGTGCTAAACCAGCGGGGACCCCCGAGGGGTTCTTC.